This TCR beta chain was profiled in a study of early stage breast cancer tumors (dated by TCRdb to about 2017). Broadly, across the study: Of the approximately 15 invasive breast tumors, 12 to 13 were found to be estrogen receptor-positive, progesterone receptor-positive and HER2-negative. A total of about 2.9 million templates, representing about 1.1 million unique clonotypes, were detected across all samples. On average, each sample had roughly 9.9-fold read coverage. About 70% of the 12 ER+/PR+/HER2- tumors were invasive ductal carcinomas, while the other four were invasive lobular carcinomas. General conclusions and limits of the study: The small cohort size prevented analysis by tumor subtype. Enriched TCRB sequences shared across patients were mostly commonly generated sequences, unlikely to play an important role in the tumor microenvironment. Repertoires from blood and normal breast were more alike than repertoires from blood and tumor, and in about 90% of the 16 patients, comparing each tissue with blood separated tumor from normal. Sequencing bulk genomic DNA from unsorted cells could not capture chain pairing or functional markers like CD4, CD8 and FOXP3. Tumors showed about 2.5-fold higher T cell density and higher clonality than adjacent normal breast tissue.

CDR1 and CDR2 (SNHLY, FYNNEI) derive from the germline V gene. CDR3 length: 14 amino acids, cysteine to phenylalanine. Only the CDR3 region is kept as DNA, spanning 42 bases read in frame from base 1. The V end loses 2 bases and the J end loses 5 bases, and a stretch of 12 bases separates them. The study profiled bulk TCR beta-chain repertoires in matched peripheral blood, tumor and adjacent normal breast tissue taken from some 15 patients with early-stage breast cancer. Before surgery, roughly 5-11 mL of whole blood was collected into EDTA tubes and then processed within 2 hours. Ficoll-Paque centrifugation in SepMate-50 tubes was used to isolate peripheral blood mononuclear cells. For storage in liquid nitrogen, PBMCs were cryopreserved as aliquots of about 2 to 4 million cells in approximately 90% FBS with roughly 10% DMSO. The Qiagen AllPrep DNA/RNA Mini kit was used to extract genomic DNA. With respect to this clone: No antigen is known for it. Qualities for individual bases were not recorded, and no much larger clone is one base off.

Each sample was amplified as two independent genomic DNA replicates: approximately 0.49 ug for blood and roughly 1.5 ug for tumor or normal breast. Following the manufacturer's instructions, the ImmunoSeq Intro kit was used to carry out TCRB sequencing on genomic DNA. Multiplex PCR ran roughly 34 cycles with proprietary primers and spike-in control sequences for absolute quantification. An 87-bp fragment spanning the CDR3 and flanking V and J genes was sequenced with single-end 150-bp reads. Seven samples, each with two replicates, were multiplexed per lane of an Illumina MiSeq using version 3.0 chemistry. In the authors' own workflow: Raw data were processed by the vendor's proprietary pipeline, with both replicates merged into one result per sample. A clonotype was defined as productive rearrangements that share the same V-gene family, CDR3 amino acid sequence and J-gene segment. Clonality was calculated as 1 minus the normalized Shannon entropy (Pielou evenness) of TCRB abundances. To estimate T cell density, the total number of templates was divided by the input cell count, which was inferred from how much DNA went in. Recon was used with default parameters to estimate total repertoire diversity and clonality. A clonotype was considered tumor-enriched if its abundance in tumor exceeded 0.1% and was at least 32-fold higher than its abundance in normal breast. In its TCRdb copy, this immuneACCESS table keeps in-frame sequences only and misses some clones. Where compared with another copy, unresolved V genes explain less than half of these, and the others have no known cause. The V and J calls and clone size come from that table; D and trimming were worked out from the DNA. The sample contains roughly 57,000 clones, just over 90% of them found a single time. In total, the top ten clones hold around 4.7% of the sample.

The rearranged chain carries TRBV2 and TRBJ1-1, with the D gene uncertain. The TCR originated in a person aged 65-85 years with breast cancer. The sequencing sample was made of blood. The DNA is as follows: TGTGCCAGCAGTGAACAGACGATGAGGACTGAAGCTTTCTTT. The translation is CASSEQTMRTEAFF.